The 32 T cell receptor beta chains listed next were all sequenced from one sample in a study of blood T cell repertoires in COVID-19. TCRdb keeps only in-frame clones here, not all; method: immunoSEQ multiplex PCR. Seen here are under 300,000 clones, 70% to 90% observed once, and the top ten hold approximately 11%. Sequencing used peripheral blood. These receptors all come from a woman between 65 and 79 years old with acute or convalescent COVID-19.

This clone was seen just once. The chain joins TRBV10-3 to TRBJ1-6, with D perhaps TRBD1 (5 bases). This CDR3 has 14 residues. Germline V gene data show CDR1 as ENHRY and CDR2 as SYGVKD. V lost 0 bases, J lost 12 bases, and 12 bases lay in between. For the CDR3, the DNA is TGTGCCATCAGTGAGTCCCAGGGTAGGGAACCCCTCCACTTT. Translated: CAISESQGREPLHF.

The rearrangement joins TRBV27 to TRBJ1-6; TRBD1 agrees at 9 bases. CDR1 and CDR2 (germline): MNHEY, SMNVEV (reference sequence). With 5 bases clipped from V and 10 bases from J, the junction kept 6 bases outside the gene matches. The CDR3 contains 14 residues. CDR3 DNA: TGTGCCAGCAGTCCGGGACAGGGAAAATCACCCCTCCACTTT. Translating it yields CASSPGQGKSPLHF.

This rearrangement joins TRBV11-2 to TRBJ1-5; maybe TRBD1 (5 bases). Germline V CDR1 and CDR2: SGHAT, FQNNGV. This CDR3 has 13 amino acids. Between the trimmed V and J ends, which lost 9 bases and 5 bases, there was a span of 14 bases. CDR3 bases: TGTGCCAGTGCAGGGCAGGCCTATCAGCCCCAGCATTTT. Its translation: CASAGQAYQPQHF.

The chain joins TRBV2 to TRBJ1-1; 7 bases are a match to TRBD1. Unmatched junction bases numbered 7, after V lost 4 bases and J lost 8 bases. The V gene's germline CDR1 is SNHLY and CDR2 FYNNEI. This CDR3 has 13 residues. The CDR3 loop is CASSATGLGEAFF. The CDR3 DNA reads TGTGCCAGCAGTGCGACAGGGCTTGGGGAAGCTTTCTTT.

This clone occurred once. The chain uses TRBV3-1 (or the pseudogene TRBV3-2) and TRBJ1-3; D may be TRBD1 (6 bases). The CDR3 is 14 amino acids. In germline, CDR1 is LGHDT, CDR2 YNNKEL (reference sequence). Trimming took off 5 bases at V and 2 bases at J, with 10 bases between the two ends. The CDR3 DNA reads TGTGCCAGCAGCGCCAGGGGTGCTGGAAACACCATATATTTT. Amino acids: CASSARGAGNTIYF.

This chain uses TRBV5-1 with TRBJ2-2; 8 bases are shared with TRBD2. The CDR3 loop spans 14 amino acids. The germline CDR1 and CDR2 sequences are SGHRS and YFSETQ. V lost 6 bases to trimming and J lost 6 bases; unmatched junction nucleotides: 7. The CDR3 coding sequence is TGCGCCAGCACCAATGGGACTAGAGCCGGGGAGCTGTTTTTT. The encoded protein is CASTNGTRAGELFF.

Here the CDR3 reads CASSQEGQGVQPQHF. The CDR3 DNA sequence: TGCGCCAGCAGCCAGGAGGGACAGGGAGTTCAGCCCCAGCATTTT. The chain carries TRBV4-1 and TRBJ1-5; 9 bases map to TRBD1. This CDR3 is 15 amino acids long. V shed 3 bases and J 6 bases; nucleotides not matched to a gene: 6. CDR1 is MGHRA, CDR2 YSYEKL, per germline.

The chain has TRBV7-9 and TRBJ1-2; unclear D gene. CDR1 is SEHNR and CDR2 is FQNEAQ in the germline V gene (reference sequence). The length of the CDR3 is 12 residues. Trimming removed 4 bases at V and 8 bases at J, with 11 bases between. The CDR3 spells CASSSGPGGYTF. The CDR3 coding sequence is TGTGCCAGCAGCTCAGGACCGGGGGGCTACACCTTC.

The chain carries TRBV29-1 and TRBJ1-2; 9 bases are a match to TRBD1. The CDR3 has 16 residues. Looked up from germline, CDR1 is SQVTM and CDR2 is ANQGSEA. With V trimmed by 0 bases and J by 1 base, 6 bases remained unmatched. In DNA, the CDR3 is TGCAGCGTTGAAGATGCTGGACAGGGGAATAACTATGGCTACACCTTC. Protein product: CSVEDAGQGNNYGYTF.

CDR3 sequence (DNA): TGCGCCAGCAGCCGTAGATCGGGTCAGAACACTGAAGCTTTCTTT. It translates to CASSRRSGQNTEAFF. The rearrangement links TRBV5-1 to TRBJ1-1, with D uncertain. Trimming removed 4 bases from V and 1 base from J, with 14 bases in between. This CDR3 spans 15 amino acids. Germline V CDR1 and CDR2: SGHRS, YFSETQ.

V and J are TRBV19 and TRBJ1-3; D is ambiguous. Trimming removed 4 bases at V and 2 bases at J, with 9 bases between. Germline V CDR1 and CDR2: LNHDA, SQIVND (reference sequence). CDR3 length: 14 residues. The CDR3 loop reads CASSTPQTGNTIYF. As DNA, the CDR3 is TGTGCCAGTAGTACCCCCCAAACTGGAAACACCATATATTTT.

V and J are TRBV19 and TRBJ2-7; 7 bases line up with TRBD1. Looked up from germline, CDR1 is LNHDA and CDR2 is SQIVND (reference sequence). V trimming: 5 bases; J trimming: 2 bases; junction bases outside the gene matches: 9. This CDR3 has 15 residues. The CDR3 coding sequence is TGTGCCAGTAGTGCCCCACAGGGGTCAACCTACGAGCAGTACTTC. Amino acid sequence: CASSAPQGSTYEQYF.

V gene TRBV19 combines with J gene TRBJ1-1; 7 bases map to TRBD1. The CDR3 contains 14 residues. The germline V gene encodes CDR1 LNHDA and CDR2 SQIVND (reference sequence). The J segment lost 5 bases and the V segment lost 3 bases, leaving 6 bases of the junction unmatched. CDR3 coding DNA: TGTGCCAGTAGTATCCAGGGGGATTATACTGAAGCTTTCTTT. Protein sequence: CASSIQGDYTEAFF.

The V gene is TRBV20-1, the J gene TRBJ1-2; 9 nucleotides match TRBD1. Germline V gene sequence: CDR1 DFQATT, CDR2 SNEGSKA (reference sequence). V lost 3 bases to trimming and J lost 8 bases; unmatched junction nucleotides: 7. The CDR3 contains 13 residues. In DNA, the CDR3 is TGCAGTGCTAGTGGACAGGGGACAGGAGGCTACACCTTC. Residues: CSASGQGTGGYTF.

The gene calls are TRBV6-6 and TRBJ2-3; 9 bases match TRBD2. Germline V gene sequence: CDR1 MNHNY, CDR2 SVGAGI (reference sequence). This CDR3 has 16 residues. Trimming took 0 bases from V and 6 from J; bases not matched to a gene: 7. In DNA, the CDR3 is TGTGCCAGCAGTTACTCGCTAGCGGGGTATGAGGATACGCAGTATTTT. This codes for CASSYSLAGYEDTQYF.

This clone was detected once. The V gene is TRBV7-3, the J gene TRBJ2-1; 9 bases map to TRBD2. J gave up 7 bases and V 1 base, and 5 bases lay outside the gene matches. CDR3 length: 15 amino acids. Looked up from germline, CDR1 is SGHTA and CDR2 is FQGTGA. CDR3 sequence: CASSLMSGGPNEQFF. CDR3 DNA sequence: TGTGCCAGCAGCTTAATGAGCGGGGGGCCGAATGAGCAGTTCTTC.

The chain joins TRBV7-9 to TRBJ1-3; D ambiguous. This CDR3 has 14 amino acids. Germline CDR1 reads SEHNR; CDR2 reads FQNEAQ (reference sequence). Trimming cost V 5 bases and J 0 bases, with 8 bases left between them. CDR3 in DNA: TGTGCCAGCAGCCCTAAGAGCTCTGGAAACACCATATATTTT. As protein: CASSPKSSGNTIYF.

The chain uses TRBV15 and TRBJ2-1; D not resolved. The germline gives CDR1 LNHNV, CDR2 YYDKDF (reference sequence). CDR3 size: 11 residues. The V and J ends lost 0 bases and 13 bases respectively, with 7 bases between them. The CDR3 region is CATSRERVQFF. The CDR3 coding sequence is TGTGCCACCAGCAGAGAGAGAGTCCAGTTCTTC.

The chain joins TRBV3-1 (or the pseudogene TRBV3-2) to TRBJ1-1; 8 bases map to TRBD1. CDR3 length equals 15 residues. CDR1 LGHDT and CDR2 YNNKEL come from the germline V gene (reference sequence). V trimming: 3 bases; J trimming: 4 bases; junction bases outside the gene matches: 7. The CDR3 coding sequence is TGTGCCAGCAGCCACTCGGACAGGGTGGGCACTGAAGCTTTCTTT. Its protein product is CASSHSDRVGTEAFF.

The CDR3 spells CASRLSGQGIETQYF. The CDR3 nucleotides read TGTGCCAGCAGGTTATCGGGACAGGGGATCGAGACCCAGTACTTC. The V gene is TRBV3-1 (or the pseudogene TRBV3-2), the J gene TRBJ2-5, with TRBD1 matching over 10 bases. The length of the CDR3 is 15 residues. Germline loops: CDR1 LGHDT, CDR2 YNNKEL (reference sequence). Germline trimming cut 6 bases from V and 5 bases from J; bases unmatched to any gene: 9.

The V gene is TRBV5-1, the J gene TRBJ1-3, with 8 bases that match TRBD1. This CDR3 spans 14 amino acids. CDR1 is SGHRS, CDR2 YFSETQ, per germline. Unmatched junction bases numbered 3, after V lost 7 bases and J lost 0 bases. CDR3 sequence reads: CASRTGGSGNTIYF. The CDR3 DNA follows: TGCGCCAGCCGAACAGGGGGCTCTGGAAACACCATATATTTT.

The chain links TRBV18 to TRBJ1-1, with 7 positions matching TRBD1. This CDR3 is 13 amino acids long. The germline gives CDR1 KGHSH, CDR2 LQKENI. V gave up 6 bases and J gave up 7 bases; unmatched junction bases: 8. This chain's CDR3 is CASSPDRAFEAFF. DNA of the CDR3: TGTGCCAGCTCGCCTGACAGGGCCTTTGAAGCTTTCTTT.

Worth noting for this clone: The sample holds other DNA sequences that translate to the same CDR3. V is TRBV7-9 and J is TRBJ1-4; the match to TRBD1 covers 9 bases. Germline V gene data show CDR1 as SEHNR and CDR2 as FQNEAQ (reference sequence). The CDR3 has 16 residues. V dropped 5 bases and J dropped 8; count of bases not matched to a gene: 12. The DNA for the CDR3 is TGTGCCAGCAGCCTAAGTTCCGGGACAGGGAACGAAAAACTGTTTTTT. Its translation: CASSLSSGTGNEKLFF.

The genes are TRBV7-9 and TRBJ1-5; TRBD1 might be the D (5 bases). CDR1 and CDR2 (germline): SEHNR, FQNEAQ (reference sequence). The CDR3 totals 15 residues. Trimming shortened V by 1 base and J by 4 bases, and 11 bases separated the two germline ends. The CDR3 region is CASSLGYRPNQPQHF. The CDR3 region has the DNA TGTGCCAGCAGCTTAGGATACAGGCCAAATCAGCCCCAGCATTTT.

The chain links TRBV6-5 to TRBJ2-1; TRBD1 might be the D (6 bases). CDR3 length: 13 residues. Germline lookup yields CDR1 MNHEY and CDR2 SVGAGI. The V end was cut by 6 bases, the J end by 5 bases, with 11 bases between. The CDR3 bases are TGTGCCAGCAGCCCCGGGACAAACAATGAGCAGTTCTTC. Protein sequence: CASSPGTNNEQFF.

The chain is built from TRBV27 and TRBJ2-3; possibly TRBD1 for D (5 bases). The ends were cut back, 8 bases at V and 3 bases at J, with 15 bases in the middle. CDR3 length equals 14 residues. Germline loops: CDR1 MNHEY, CDR2 SMNVEV (reference sequence). The CDR3 loop reads CASQASGPTDTQYF. CDR3 nucleotides: TGTGCCAGCCAAGCGTCAGGGCCAACAGATACGCAGTATTTT.

This clone came up a few times. The chain couples TRBV5-1 to TRBJ2-3; TRBD1 matches 9 bases. Trimming cost V 2 bases and J 2 bases; bases outside gene matches: 6. This CDR3 region has 16 residues. Germline V gives CDR1 SGHRS, CDR2 YFSETQ. Here the CDR3 DNA reads TGCGCCAGCAGCTTAGGGGACAGGGTAAACACAGATACGCAGTATTTT. It encodes CASSLGDRVNTDTQYF.

The chain links TRBV5-4 to TRBJ2-5, with TRBD2 matching 9 bases. J gave up 6 bases and V 0 bases, and 3 bases lay outside the gene matches. The CDR3 is 14 residues long. The germline CDR1 and CDR2 sequences are SGHNT and YYREEE (reference sequence). As DNA, the CDR3 is TGTGCCAGCAGCTTGGGGACTAGCGAGAAGACCCAGTACTTC. Translating gives CASSLGTSEKTQYF.

The chain uses TRBV20-1 and TRBJ1-2; D is possibly TRBD1 (6 bases). CDR3 length: 11 amino acids. Germline-derived CDR1 and CDR2 are DFQATT and SNEGSKA (reference sequence). CDR3 protein: CRAGASDGYTF. The CDR3 coding sequence is TGCAGAGCAGGGGCCTCTGATGGCTACACCTTC.

This clone was seen a handful of times. The chain is built from TRBV6-5 and TRBJ1-6; D might be TRBD1 (5 bases). The V gene lost 2 bases and the J gene lost 0 bases, with 5 bases spanning the gap. The germline gives CDR1 MNHEY, CDR2 SVGAGI. The CDR3 is 15 residues long. The chain's CDR3 is CASSYDSSYNSPLHF. Written as DNA, the CDR3 is TGTGCCAGCAGTTACGACAGCTCCTATAATTCACCCCTCCACTTT.

The chain has TRBV2 and TRBJ2-4, with a weak D call TRBD2 (6 bases). The V gene's germline CDR1 is SNHLY and CDR2 FYNNEI. The CDR3 has 18 amino acids. The V gene lost 4 bases and the J gene lost 0 bases, with 19 bases spanning the gap. CDR3 sequence reads: CASSVVAGYELAKNIQYF. The CDR3 DNA sequence: TGTGCCAGCAGTGTGGTTGCGGGGTACGAGCTAGCCAAAAACATTCAGTACTTC. The full variable domain, its missing parts supplied by reference TRBV2 and TRBJ2-4, is EPEVTQTPSHQVTQMGQEVILRCVPISNHLYFYWYRQILGQKVEFLVSFYNNEISEKSEIFDDQFSVERPDGSNFTLKIRSTKLEDSAMYFCASSVVAGYELAKNIQYFGAGTRLSVL.

The V call is TRBV9, the J call TRBJ2-1; 8 nucleotides line up with TRBD1. CDR1 SGDLS and CDR2 YYNGEE come from the germline V gene. CDR3 length: 16 residues. The V and J ends lost 0 bases and 3 bases, in that order; junction bases with no gene match: 5. CDR3 sequence: CASSVGGTGHYNEQFF. The CDR3, as DNA: TGTGCCAGCAGCGTAGGGGGGACAGGACACTACAATGAGCAGTTCTTC.